The 20 T cell receptor beta chains presented below share a single source sample, sequenced in a study of shared T cell receptors in the human thymus (TCRdb year 2021). The library was built by means of the immunoSEQ multiplex PCR assay. The table was pulled from immuneACCESS by TCRdb, which kept in-frame rearrangements only. Such tables lose some clones; where checked, under half of the loss comes from unresolved V genes, and the rest has no known cause. This sample comprises about 500,000 clones, more than 75% of them detected only once. About 0.014% of the sample is in the top ten clones. These same records also appear under a second study, on human thymus T cells.

Sequenced input: thymocytes. These TCRs come from a boy in the first two years of life with a congenital heart defect. Donor details come from another sample of the same person, matched by shared clones.

A single count supports this clone. The rearrangement links TRBV7-9 to TRBJ2-1; D perhaps matches TRBD1 (6 bases). V was cut by 5 bases and J by 5 bases, with 19 bases left in between. Germline V lookup: CDR1 SEHNR, CDR2 FQNEAQ (reference sequence). This CDR3 region has 16 residues. For the CDR3, the DNA is TGTGCCAGCAGCCCTTCGTTGGGGGACAAACACAATGAGCAGTTCTTC. It encodes CASSPSLGDKHNEQFF.

The chain recombines TRBV4-1 with TRBJ2-7; TRBD2 is a possible D gene (5 bases). The CDR3 is 19 amino acids. Between the trimmed V and J ends, which lost 1 base and 0 bases, there was a span of 22 bases. Looked up from germline, CDR1 is MGHRA and CDR2 is YSYEKL. CDR3 protein: CASSQVLSRVPGSSYEQYF. In DNA form, the CDR3 reads TGCGCCAGCAGCCAAGTTCTATCCCGGGTCCCTGGGAGCTCCTACGAGCAGTACTTC.

The gene calls are TRBV12-2 and TRBJ2-2; whether TRBD1, the table's D call, matches the DNA was not checked. TRBV12-2 is a pseudogene locus. The CDR3 totals 16 residues. CDR3 nucleotides: TGTGCAAGTCGCTTTAGGGGGCGACAGAAGTCGGGGGAGCTGTTTTTT. This encodes CASRFRGRQKSGELFF.

This sequence joins TRBV27 and TRBJ2-2, with 9 bases matching TRBD1. V dropped 6 bases and J dropped 5; count of bases not matched to a gene: 13. This CDR3 is 17 amino acids long. Germline V gene data show CDR1 as MNHEY and CDR2 as SMNVEV (reference sequence). The CDR3 DNA reads TGTGCCAGCAGCACACTTCCGGGACAGGGTATAACCGGGGAGCTGTTTTTT. Its translation: CASSTLPGQGITGELFF.

The chain has TRBV12-1 and TRBJ1-1; TRBD1, the table's D call, lacks a check against the DNA. TRBV12-1 is designated a pseudogene. The CDR3 length is 16 residues. CDR3 DNA sequence: TGTGCCAGCAGCCTACGACAGGGGCCGCTTTGTCCCGAAGCTTTCTTT. This translates into CASSLRQGPLCPEAFF.

This clone has more than one count but fewer than ten. The CDR3 DNA follows: TGTGCCAGCAGCGGGCCGGCACGGGGTGAGCAGTTCTTC. Encoded protein: CASSGPARGEQFF. The rearrangement joins TRBV14 to TRBJ2-1, with D possibly being TRBD2 (5 bases). V was shortened by 5 bases and J by 9 bases, with 14 bases between the two germline ends. CDR1 SGHDN and CDR2 FVKESK come from the germline V gene. CDR3 size: 13 residues.

The CDR3: CASSDQGLRFSEQYF. The CDR3 nucleotides read TGTGCCAGCAGTGATCAGGGACTCCGATTCTCGGAGCAGTACTTC. This rearrangement joins TRBV2 to TRBJ2-7; D is possibly TRBD2 (6 bases). The CDR3 spans 15 residues. Germline values: CDR1 SNHLY, CDR2 FYNNEI. V lost 3 bases and J 7 bases, leaving 19 bases between the germline ends.

V is TRBV10-3 and J is TRBJ2-1; the match to TRBD2 covers 12 bases. The CDR3 has 17 residues. V was pared by 0 bases and J by 8 bases, with 8 bases of the junction left unmatched. Germline-derived CDR1 and CDR2 are ENHRY and SYGVKD. CDR3 sequence reads: CAISESGLAGNGHEQFF. In DNA, the CDR3 is TGTGCCATCAGTGAGTCTGGACTAGCGGGGAATGGGCATGAGCAGTTCTTC.

The V call is TRBV4-2, the J call TRBJ1-5; 7 bases fit TRBD1. The J segment lost 6 bases and the V segment lost 0 bases, leaving 11 bases of the junction unmatched. The CDR3 totals 17 residues. Germline V gene sequence: CDR1 LGHNA, CDR2 YNFKEQ. CDR3 amino acids: CASSQDEKQGQGQPQHF. The CDR3, as DNA: TGTGCCAGCAGCCAAGATGAAAAACAGGGGCAGGGTCAGCCCCAGCATTTT.

This chain uses TRBV13 with TRBJ2-1; D unclear. CDR1 and CDR2 (germline): PRHDT, FYEKMQ (reference sequence). CDR3 length equals 13 residues. Trimming took 5 bases from V and 1 from J, leaving 6 bases between them. Here the CDR3 DNA reads TGTGCCAGCAGCCCCTATTCCTACAATGAGCAGTTCTTC. Translated, it gives CASSPYSYNEQFF.

CDR3 DNA: TGTGCCAGTAGTGAACAGGGGGCGAACGGGGAGCTGTTTTTT. Its translation is CASSEQGANGELFF. The J gene is TRBJ2-2, the V gene TRBV19, with 9 positions matching TRBD1. CDR3 length: 14 amino acids. Germline loops: CDR1 LNHDA, CDR2 SQIVND (reference sequence). With 5 bases clipped from V and 7 bases from J, the junction kept 5 bases outside the gene matches.

This rearrangement joins TRBV2 to TRBJ2-3, with 10 bases that match TRBD2. Per the germline V gene, CDR1 is SNHLY and CDR2 is FYNNEI. This CDR3 region has 22 residues. The J segment lost 1 base and the V segment lost 0 bases, leaving 19 bases of the junction unmatched. CDR3 loop: CASSEAHPSGSPVHRRTDTQYF. The CDR3 region has the DNA TGTGCCAGCAGTGAAGCCCACCCTAGCGGGAGTCCCGTCCACCGTCGCACAGATACGCAGTATTTT.

This clone was observed once. The chain recombines TRBV13 with TRBJ2-3; TRBD2 aligns across 8 bases. Germline loops: CDR1 PRHDT, CDR2 FYEKMQ (reference sequence). The CDR3 is 15 amino acids. V was pared by 1 base and J by 2 bases, with 2 bases of the junction left unmatched. The DNA of the CDR3 is TGTGCCAGCAGCTTAGCACTAGCGGACACAGATACGCAGTATTTT. Protein product: CASSLALADTDTQYF.

The chain has TRBV4-1 and TRBJ2-4, with D tentatively TRBD2 (5 bases). Germline values: CDR1 MGHRA, CDR2 YSYEKL. V gave up 3 bases and J gave up 11 bases, with 17 bases separating them. The CDR3 is 14 residues long. CDR3 protein: CASSQAIEGRVQYF. The CDR3 bases are TGCGCCAGCAGCCAGGCTATCGAGGGTAGGGTTCAGTACTTC.

This clone was detected only a few times. The V gene is TRBV4-3, the J gene TRBJ2-7; D gene unclear. Deletions cut 5 bases from V and 3 bases from J, with 17 bases between. The CDR3 spans 15 residues. Germline values: CDR1 LGHNA, CDR2 YSLEER. Here the CDR3 reads CASSRSFGSSYEQYF. The CDR3 DNA follows: TGCGCCAGCAGCAGGAGTTTTGGCAGCAGCTACGAGCAGTACTTC.

This chain joins TRBV5-1 and TRBJ2-7; 9 bases align to TRBD1. Germline CDR1 is SGHRS and CDR2 is YFSETQ. The CDR3 is 16 amino acids. Germline trimming cut 0 bases from V and 8 bases from J; bases unmatched to any gene: 12. Here the CDR3 DNA reads TGCGCCAGCAGCTTGGCCAATGAGGACAGGGGAATGAAGCAGTACTTC. Translating gives CASSLANEDRGMKQYF.

The chain links TRBV30 to TRBJ1-4; 9 bases fit TRBD1. Losses at the gene ends were 5 bases for V and 3 bases for J; bases not matched to a gene: 7. Germline loops: CDR1 GTSNPN, CDR2 SVGIG (reference sequence). CDR3 length: 15 amino acids. The CDR3 here is CAWAQGAGANEKLFF. CDR3 coding DNA: TGTGCCTGGGCACAGGGGGCCGGGGCTAATGAAAAACTGTTTTTT.

This CDR3 reads CASSKTMGAAGTGELFF. CDR3 coding DNA: TGTGCCAGCAGTAAGACAATGGGGGCCGCTGGCACCGGGGAGCTGTTTTTT. The chain links TRBV28 to TRBJ2-2; maybe TRBD1 (6 bases). This CDR3 region has 17 residues. Trimming cost V 5 bases and J 4 bases, with 20 bases left between them. Germline V gene data show CDR1 as MDHEN and CDR2 as SYDVKM.

The chain is built from TRBV16 and TRBJ1-1; 12 bases align to TRBD1. The CDR3 is 19 amino acids. The germline gives CDR1 KGHSY, CDR2 FQNENV. J was trimmed by 11 bases and V by 6 bases; bases with no gene match: 25. In DNA form, the CDR3 reads TGTGCCAGCAGTCCATCGGGACAGGGGGCGATGGTTCGGGTACCCTACGCTTTCTTT. Translation: CASSPSGQGAMVRVPYAFF.

This clone has only one observation. V usage is TRBV7-8 and J usage is TRBJ1-5, with D perhaps TRBD1 (6 bases). CDR3 length: 20 residues. V shed 5 bases and J shed 2 bases, with 28 bases lying between them. Germline values: CDR1 SGHVS, CDR2 FQNEAQ. CDR3: CASSPVPASGGRMGNQPQHF. In DNA form, the CDR3 reads TGTGCCAGCAGCCCGGTCCCCGCTTCCGGGGGGCGTATGGGCAATCAGCCCCAGCATTTT.